This TCR beta chain is from a study of CD8+ T cells in alopecia areata. Treatment in this sample: oral pan-JAK inhibitor, 5-10 mg twice daily. After isolation, RNA underwent reverse transcription to generate cDNA as the sequencing template. Clones were sequenced by immunoSEQ multiplex PCR, and TCRdb holds only the in-frame ones, with some missing. The sample lists around 300,000 clones; around three fifths were seen once. Study-level points and caveats: In scalp and blood during tofacitinib, many expanded lesional clones persisted.

V lost 0 bases and J 0 bases, leaving 10 bases between the germline ends. CDR1 is MNHNS and CDR2 is SASEGT in the germline V gene. This CDR3 region has 16 residues. About this clone: Its matching antigen is unknown.

The receptor's source is a human donor with alopecia areata. Sequencing used CD4+ T cells sorted from blood, obtained at roughly week 52, from a patient treated with tofacitinib. The V gene is TRBV6-1, the J gene TRBJ2-3; D gene uncertain. The DNA for the CDR3 is TGTGCCAGCAGTGAAGCGCAAGGCACTAGCACAGATACGCAGTATTTT. This gives the protein CASSEAQGTSTDTQYF.